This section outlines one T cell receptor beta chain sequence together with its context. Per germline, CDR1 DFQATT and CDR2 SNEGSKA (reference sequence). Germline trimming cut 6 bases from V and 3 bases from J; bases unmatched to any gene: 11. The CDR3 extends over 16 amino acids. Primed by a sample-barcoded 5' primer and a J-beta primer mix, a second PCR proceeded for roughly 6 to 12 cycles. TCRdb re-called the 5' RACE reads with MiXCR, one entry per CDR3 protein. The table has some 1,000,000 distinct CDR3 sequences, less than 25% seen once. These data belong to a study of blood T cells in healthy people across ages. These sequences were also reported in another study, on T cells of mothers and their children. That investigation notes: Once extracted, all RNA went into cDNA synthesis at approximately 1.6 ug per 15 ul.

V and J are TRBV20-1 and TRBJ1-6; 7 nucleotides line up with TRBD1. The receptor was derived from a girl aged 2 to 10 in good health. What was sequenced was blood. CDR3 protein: CSARQTGVLYNSPLHF. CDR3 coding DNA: TGCAGTGCCAGGCAAACAGGGGTCCTCTATAATTCACCCCTCCACTTT.